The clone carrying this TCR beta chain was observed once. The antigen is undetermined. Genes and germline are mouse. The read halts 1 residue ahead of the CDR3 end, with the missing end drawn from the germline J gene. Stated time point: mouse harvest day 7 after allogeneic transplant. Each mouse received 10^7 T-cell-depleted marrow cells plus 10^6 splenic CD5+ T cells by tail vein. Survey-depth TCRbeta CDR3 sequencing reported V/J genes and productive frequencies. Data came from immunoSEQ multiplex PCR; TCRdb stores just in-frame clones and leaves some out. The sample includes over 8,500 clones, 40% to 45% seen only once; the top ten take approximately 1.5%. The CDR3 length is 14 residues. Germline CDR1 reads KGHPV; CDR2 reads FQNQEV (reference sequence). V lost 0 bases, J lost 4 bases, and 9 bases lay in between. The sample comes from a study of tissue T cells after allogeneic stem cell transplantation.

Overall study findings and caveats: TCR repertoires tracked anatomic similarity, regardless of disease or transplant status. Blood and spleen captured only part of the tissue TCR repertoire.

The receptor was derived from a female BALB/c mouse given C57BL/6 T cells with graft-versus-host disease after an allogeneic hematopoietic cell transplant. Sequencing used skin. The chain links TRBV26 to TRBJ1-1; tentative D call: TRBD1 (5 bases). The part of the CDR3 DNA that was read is TGTGCCAGCAGTCTGTCGAGGAGGGGCACAGAAGTCTTC. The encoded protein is CASSLSRRGTEVF. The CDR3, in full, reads CASSLSRRGTEVFF.